The 21 T cell receptor beta chains listed next were all sequenced from one sample in a study of post-analysis software for immune sequencing data. General observations from the study: A handful of TRBV segments were significantly more frequent in patients than in controls. TRBV5-6, TRBV5-1 and TRBV20-1 were among these segments.

Unique molecular identifiers tagged the TCR beta cDNA libraries. TCRdb reanalysed the PCR reads using MiXCR and keeps one entry per CDR3 protein. The sample consists of about 540,000 distinct CDR3 sequences, around 36% of them appearing once. These receptors have no known antigen. The material sequenced was blood. The receptors here all came from a girl between 2 and 17 years old with multiple sclerosis.

This clonotype was picked up a small number of times. The chain links TRBV5-5 to TRBJ2-3, with 9 bases lining up with TRBD2. CDR3 length equals 16 residues. Losses at the gene ends were 4 bases for V and 0 bases for J; bases not matched to a gene: 6. CDR1 is SGHKS, CDR2 YYEKEE, per germline (reference sequence). Here the CDR3 reads CASSKGLARSTDTQYF. The CDR3, as DNA: TGTGCCAGCAGCAAAGGACTAGCGAGGAGCACAGATACGCAGTATTTT.

The rearrangement links TRBV10-3 to TRBJ1-1; D gene ambiguous. CDR1 is ENHRY and CDR2 is SYGVKD in the germline V gene. V dropped 3 bases and J dropped 5 bases, with 7 bases sitting between them. The CDR3 consists of 12 residues. Here the CDR3 reads CAISEWETEAFF. Here the CDR3 DNA reads TGTGCCATCAGTGAATGGGAAACTGAAGCTTTCTTT.

The gene calls are TRBV12-3 or TRBV12-4 and TRBJ1-6; no clear D. This CDR3 region has 14 residues. The V end lost 5 bases, the J end lost 9 bases, and 14 bases lay between the germline ends. The DNA for the CDR3 is TGTGCCAGCAGTCCTGGGAGGACCATTTCACCCCTCCACTTT. Translating gives CASSPGRTISPLHF.

This clonotype came up many times. This rearrangement joins TRBV20-1 to TRBJ2-1; D remains unclear. Between the trimmed V and J ends, which lost 0 bases and 3 bases, there was a span of 0 bases. Germline V gene lookup returns CDR1 DFQATT and CDR2 SNEGSKA (reference sequence). The CDR3 runs to 11 residues. CDR3 coding DNA: TGCAGTGCTAGAGACTACAATGAGCAGTTCTTC. Translating gives CSARDYNEQFF.

V is TRBV7-9 and J is TRBJ2-1; the D gene is possibly TRBD1 (6 bases). The CDR3 runs to 15 residues. Trimming removed 5 bases at V and 6 bases at J, with 17 bases between. CDR1 and CDR2 (germline): SEHNR, FQNEAQ (reference sequence). The CDR3 loop is CASSRRDTALNEQFF. The CDR3 DNA is TGTGCCAGCAGCCGTCGGGACACGGCCCTCAATGAGCAGTTCTTC.

The chain links TRBV4-2 to TRBJ1-4; TRBD1 might be the D (5 bases). Germline-derived CDR1 and CDR2 are LGHNA and YNFKEQ. The CDR3 has 16 amino acids. V lost 6 bases to trimming and J lost 8 bases, with 22 bases between them. The CDR3 sequence is CASREHEGRGGEKLFF. The CDR3 DNA reads as TGTGCCAGCAGAGAACATGAAGGGAGGGGAGGGGAAAAACTGTTTTTT.

The gene calls are TRBV5-1 and TRBJ2-2, with 10 bases matching TRBD1. This CDR3 comprises 14 residues. After removal of 3 bases from V and 5 bases from J, the junction contained 1 base not matched to a gene. Germline loops: CDR1 SGHRS, CDR2 YFSETQ. The CDR3 loop reads CASSWDRGTGELFF. The CDR3 DNA reads TGCGCCAGCAGCTGGGACAGGGGAACCGGGGAGCTGTTTTTT.

This clonotype was seen only a few times. The chain uses TRBV20-1 and TRBJ1-5; TRBD1 agrees at 9 bases. V lost 4 bases, J lost 8 bases, and 12 bases stayed unmatched. The CDR3 runs to 15 residues. Germline V gene sequence: CDR1 DFQATT, CDR2 SNEGSKA (reference sequence). For the CDR3, the DNA is TGCAGTGCTAACGAAGTAACAGGGGGCTGGAAGCCCCAGCATTTT. Translating it yields CSANEVTGGWKPQHF.

This chain uses TRBV4-1 with TRBJ1-2; possibly TRBD1 for D (5 bases). CDR1 MGHRA and CDR2 YSYEKL come from the germline V gene. This CDR3 has 15 amino acids. V was shortened by 5 bases and J by 1 base, with 14 bases between the two germline ends. The CDR3: CASSEAGVHNYGYTF. CDR3 nucleotide sequence: TGCGCCAGCAGCGAAGCGGGGGTCCATAACTATGGCTACACCTTC.

This clonotype was picked up a small number of times. V and J are TRBV7-8 and TRBJ2-7, with TRBD1 matching over 8 bases. The CDR3 spans 16 residues. V trimming: 2 bases; J trimming: 2 bases; junction bases outside the gene matches: 8. Germline CDR1 SGHVS, CDR2 FQNEAQ. The CDR3 DNA sequence: TGTGCCAGCAGCTTATTGCGGACAGGGCAAACCTACGAGCAGTACTTC. Translated: CASSLLRTGQTYEQYF.

This clonotype was counted between two and nine times. The chain couples TRBV21-1 to TRBJ1-1; the table's D call, TRBD1, was not checked against the DNA. TRBV21-1 is a documented pseudogene. CDR3 length: 15 residues. CDR3 sequence: CASSKWAGRCTEAFF. The CDR3 region has the DNA TGTGCCAGCAGCAAATGGGCGGGTAGATGCACTGAAGCTTTCTTT.

There are many counts of this clonotype. V is TRBV7-6 and J is TRBJ2-7; no reliable D call. This CDR3 region has 11 residues. Deletions cut 0 bases from V and 5 bases from J, with 2 bases between. The germline gives CDR1 SGHVS, CDR2 FNYEAQ. CDR3 sequence (DNA): TGTGCCAGCAGCTTAGCCGACGAGCAGTACTTC. Encoded protein: CASSLADEQYF. The full variable domain, rest sourced from reference TRBV7-6 and TRBJ2-7, is GAGVSQSPRYKVTKRGQDVALRCDPISGHVSLYWYRQALGQGPEFLTYFNYEAQQDKSGLPNDRFSAERPEGSISTLTIQRTEQRDSAMYRCASSLADEQYFGPGTRLTVT.

The genes are TRBV6-2 or TRBV6-3 and TRBJ2-1; D unclear. V was trimmed by 3 bases and J by 2 bases, leaving 2 bases between them. Germline-derived CDR1 and CDR2 are MNHEY and SVGEGT. The CDR3 consists of 12 residues. Written as DNA, the CDR3 is TGTGCCAGCAGTTATACCTACAATGAGCAGTTCTTC. As protein: CASSYTYNEQFF.

The rearrangement links TRBV24-1 to TRBJ2-3; D is tentatively TRBD1 or TRBD2 (6 bases each). Germline CDR1 and CDR2: KGHDR and SFDVKD. Trimming cost V 4 bases and J 1 base, with 14 bases left between them. This CDR3 spans 16 amino acids. In nucleotides, the CDR3 is TGTGCCACCAGTGACCCCCCAGGGGAGGGCACAGATACGCAGTATTTT. This translates into CATSDPPGEGTDTQYF.

This clonotype appeared a few times. The J gene is TRBJ1-6, the V gene TRBV4-1; no firm D call. CDR1 is MGHRA, CDR2 YSYEKL, per germline. Trimming shortened V by 6 bases and J by 14 bases, and 11 bases separated the two germline ends. The CDR3 length is 11 residues. The CDR3 region has the DNA TGCGCCAGCAGAGATTCTGCCACCCTCCACTTT. It is translated as CASRDSATLHF.

The rearrangement joins TRBV7-2 to TRBJ2-3, with 7 bases aligning to TRBD2. V was pared by 1 base and J by 2 bases, with 3 bases of the junction left unmatched. The CDR3 is made up of 15 amino acids. Germline CDR1 reads SGHTA; CDR2 reads FQGNSA. The CDR3 DNA reads as TGTGCCAGCAGCTTAGGGGGGGGAAACACAGATACGCAGTATTTT. Translation gives CASSLGGGNTDTQYF.

This clonotype was observed a few times. The chain is built from TRBV20-1 and TRBJ2-3, with TRBD2 matching 13 bases. The CDR3 sequence is 16 residues long. The germline V gene encodes CDR1 DFQATT and CDR2 SNEGSKA (reference sequence). The ends lost 5 bases at V and 1 base at J; junction bases unmatched: 6. The CDR3 DNA follows: TGCAGTGCTCCGGGACTAGCGGGGTCCGGCACAGATACGCAGTATTTT. Residues: CSAPGLAGSGTDTQYF.

This clonotype was seen only a few times. The chain joins TRBV11-2 to TRBJ2-3; D possibly corresponds to TRBD2 (5 bases). Trimming cost V 7 bases and J 8 bases, with 19 bases left between them. CDR1 SGHAT and CDR2 FQNNGV come from the germline V gene. The CDR3 has 14 amino acids. This CDR3 reads CASIPGDWAFTQYF. In DNA, the CDR3 is TGTGCCAGCATCCCCGGGGATTGGGCCTTTACGCAGTATTTT.

This clonotype was detected a few times. The chain links TRBV5-1 to TRBJ2-7; tentative D call: TRBD1 (5 bases). Germline CDR1 reads SGHRS; CDR2 reads YFSETQ. CDR3 length: 16 residues. The ends were cut back, 4 bases at V and 2 bases at J, with 19 bases in the middle. The CDR3 sequence: CASSAMQGAFPYEQYF. In DNA, the CDR3 is TGCGCCAGCAGCGCCATGCAAGGGGCTTTTCCCTACGAGCAGTACTTC.

This clonotype showed up just a few times. The rearrangement links TRBV20-1 to TRBJ1-6; perhaps TRBD1 as D (5 bases). The V end lost 0 bases, the J end lost 7 bases, and 10 bases lay between the germline ends. The germline CDR1 and CDR2 sequences are DFQATT and SNEGSKA (reference sequence). The CDR3 totals 14 residues. The chain's CDR3 is CSARDYRSNSPLHF. The DNA of the CDR3 is TGCAGTGCTAGAGATTACAGGAGCAATTCACCCCTCCACTTT.

Written as DNA, the CDR3 is TGTGCCAGCAGCTTAGAGTCCGCCGGCACAGATACGCAGTATTTT. Translating it yields CASSLESAGTDTQYF. The J gene is TRBJ2-3, the V gene TRBV7-6; no reliable D call. This CDR3 comprises 15 residues. Germline V gene sequence: CDR1 SGHVS, CDR2 FNYEAQ. Trimming left V 1 base short and J 1 base short, with 9 bases between.